This section outlines one T cell receptor beta chain sequence together with its context. V was pared by 4 bases and J by 4 bases, with 8 bases of the junction left unmatched. Germline lookup yields CDR1 SNHLY and CDR2 FYNNEI. The CDR3 is 16 amino acids. The primer mix had 60 Vbeta and 13 Jbeta primers. Produced via immunoSEQ multiplex PCR; TCRdb's table is partial and in-frame only. This table holds roughly 200,000 clones, 80% to 85% found once. This record comes from a study of cytomegalovirus exposure and HLA in healthy donors. This TCR was sampled from a woman between 18 and 29 years old in good health and CMV-seronegative. The genes are TRBV2 and TRBJ2-3; 10 bases are a match to TRBD2. Sequenced material: PBMCs. The CDR3 loop reads CASSVLAGEGADTQYF. The CDR3 DNA follows: TGTGCCAGCAGTGTCCTAGCGGGAGAGGGGGCAGATACGCAGTATTTT.